This T cell receptor (beta chain) was captured by sequencing in a study of cytomegalovirus exposure and HLA in healthy donors. The study, taken as a whole, reports: TCR beta chain V- and J-gene trimming was linked, in a later analysis, to a missense variant in DCLRE1C. TCR beta V segments were, for the most part, productive about 90% or about 30% of the time in an earlier analysis. TCR beta chains numbering some 160 were designated cytomegalovirus-associated.

As to this clone: The antigen remains undetermined.

Nominal health characterized the donors when sampled, though unrecorded immune exposures were likely. Primers for the PCR totalled 60 Vbeta and 13 Jbeta. This table comes from immunoSEQ multiplex PCR, and its TCRdb copy is limited to in-frame clones, with some not included. The table lists approximately 100,000 clones, around two thirds of them singletons. V gave up 4 bases and J gave up 3 bases, with 13 bases separating them. The CDR3 is 15 amino acids. Germline CDR1 is MGHRA and CDR2 is YSYEKL. The chain employs TRBV4-1 and TRBJ2-1, with D perhaps TRBD2 (6 bases). Specimen: PBMCs. The sequence was collected from a man aged 25-45 years in good health and CMV-seropositive. CDR3 amino acids: CASSPYDGGYNEQFF. The CDR3 DNA sequence: TGCGCCAGCAGCCCTTACGACGGGGGCTACAATGAGCAGTTCTTC.